Shown below are 10 T cell receptor beta chains from a single sample sequenced in a study of neoadjuvant anti-PD-1 for oral cavity cancer. TCRdb's table, derived via immunoSEQ multiplex PCR, lists solely in-frame clones and lacks some. The sample includes about 15,000 clones, around two thirds of them seen just once. The sequencing used PBMCs, collected before nivolumab (anti-PD-1) treatment. The receptors shown here come from a person between 35 and 79 years old with oral cavity squamous cell carcinoma.

This clone was found once. The genes are TRBV5-4 and TRBJ2-3, with 10 bases that match TRBD1. Looked up from germline, CDR1 is SGHNT and CDR2 is YYREEE (reference sequence). The CDR3 length is 14 residues. After removal of 4 bases from V and 4 bases from J, the junction contained 3 bases not matched to a gene. DNA of the CDR3: TGTGCCAGCAGCCTGGACAGGGGGGCAGATACGCAGTATTTT. Encoded protein: CASSLDRGADTQYF. The full variable domain, its missing parts supplied by reference TRBV5-4 and TRBJ2-3, is ETGVTQSPTHLIKTRGQQVTLRCSSQSGHNTVSWYQQALGQGPQFIFQYYREEENGRGNFPPRFSGLQFPNYSSELNVNALELDDSALYLCASSLDRGADTQYFGPGTRLTVL.

The chain joins TRBV6-1 to TRBJ2-3; unclear D gene. V lost 6 bases to trimming and J lost 6 bases, with 4 bases between them. The CDR3 sequence is 10 residues long. Germline V gene data show CDR1 as MNHNS and CDR2 as SASEGT. This CDR3 is CASRMDTQYF. The CDR3 DNA reads TGTGCCAGCAGGATGGATACGCAGTATTTT.

The chain links TRBV29-1 to TRBJ1-2; D is ambiguous. The CDR3 runs 11 residues. Germline V gene lookup returns CDR1 SQVTM and CDR2 ANQGSEA. Trimming pared 5 bases from V and 8 bases from J, leaving 12 bases between. Here the CDR3 DNA reads TGCAGCGTTAGCACACCCGGCGGCTACACCTTC. Amino acids: CSVSTPGGYTF.

This clone was seen a handful of times. The chain couples TRBV6-6 to TRBJ1-5; D may be TRBD1 (5 bases). The CDR3 has 15 amino acids. The V gene's germline CDR1 is MNHNY and CDR2 SVGAGI (reference sequence). Trimming removed 2 bases from V and 6 bases from J, with 14 bases in between. The CDR3 spells CASSYGARVGQPQHF. As DNA, the CDR3 is TGTGCCAGCAGTTACGGGGCCAGAGTAGGTCAGCCCCAGCATTTT.

This chain joins TRBV6-5 and TRBJ2-3; TRBD2 might be the D (6 bases). The CDR3 runs to 15 residues. Germline CDR1 is MNHEY and CDR2 is SVGAGI. V lost 0 bases, J lost 8 bases, and 15 bases lay in between. The CDR3 nucleotides are TGTGCCAGCAGTTACTCGTTTACGTCCGGGGGTACGCAGTATTTT. Translation gives CASSYSFTSGGTQYF.

V and J are TRBV6-5 and TRBJ2-3; D is perhaps TRBD2 (5 bases). The V gene lost 2 bases and the J gene lost 6 bases, with 12 bases spanning the gap. This CDR3 has 14 residues. Per germline, CDR1 MNHEY and CDR2 SVGAGI. This chain's CDR3 is CASSYEGPLDTQYF. The DNA for the CDR3 is TGTGCCAGCAGTTACGAGGGTCCTTTGGATACGCAGTATTTT.

This sequence joins TRBV7-9 and TRBJ2-1; tentative D call: TRBD1 (5 bases). The CDR3 length is 16 residues. Looked up from germline, CDR1 is SEHNR and CDR2 is FQNEAQ (reference sequence). Trimming shortened V by 4 bases and J by 4 bases, and 17 bases separated the two germline ends. The CDR3 nucleotides are TGTGCCAGCAGCTCGAGAAGAGACAGTGAGTACAATGAGCAGTTCTTC. Its protein product is CASSSRRDSEYNEQFF.

This rearrangement joins TRBV25-1 to TRBJ2-7; the D gene is possibly TRBD2 (5 bases). CDR1 and CDR2 from the germline V gene are MGHDK and SYGVNS. V lost 1 base and J lost 6, with 7 bases in between. The CDR3 has 12 residues. DNA of the CDR3: TGTGCCAGCAGTGAATCCGAGGGCGAGCAGTACTTC. Translating gives CASSESEGEQYF.

J is TRBJ2-7 and V is TRBV5-1, with a tentative D call TRBD1 (6 bases). V lost 4 bases and J lost 1, with 15 bases in between. This CDR3 has 15 amino acids. The germline gives CDR1 SGHRS, CDR2 YFSETQ. CDR3 coding DNA: TGCGCCAGCAGCCAACAACAGGGTGGGTCCTACGAGCAGTACTTC. It codes for CASSQQQGGSYEQYF. Full variable domain (rest looked up from reference TRBV5-1 and TRBJ2-7): KAGVTQTPRYLIKTRGQQVTLSCSPISGHRSVSWYQQTPGQGLQFLFEYFSETQRNKGNFPGRFSGRQFSNSRSEMNVSTLELGDSALYLCASSQQQGGSYEQYFGPGTRLTVT.

This chain links TRBV6-6 with TRBJ2-3, with TRBD2 matching over 13 bases. Trimming cost V 6 bases and J 3 bases; bases outside gene matches: 3. This CDR3 region has 15 residues. The germline gives CDR1 MNHNY, CDR2 SVGAGI (reference sequence). CDR3 nucleotides: TGTGCCAGCAGCATACTAGCGGGAGGGACAGATACGCAGTATTTT. Protein product: CASSILAGGTDTQYF.